A single sample is the source of the 15 T cell receptor beta chains below, sequenced in a study of cytomegalovirus exposure and HLA in healthy donors. 60 Vbeta and 13 Jbeta primers were used in PCR. Profiled with immunoSEQ multiplex PCR; TCRdb holds only in-frame clones, not every one. The table includes tens of thousands of clones, roughly 77% detected once. Sequencing was performed on PBMCs. These receptors were taken from a woman in her thirties or forties in good health and CMV-seropositive.

The chain uses TRBV11-2 and TRBJ1-2; 7 nucleotides agree with TRBD1. The V gene end was trimmed by 1 base and the J gene end by 3 bases; junction bases not matched to a gene: 8. The V gene's germline CDR1 is SGHAT and CDR2 FQNNGV. CDR3 length equals 16 residues. CDR3 DNA sequence: TGTGCCAGCAGCTTAGCCTCGACAGGGAAGGACTATGGCTACACCTTC. This codes for CASSLASTGKDYGYTF.

The chain links TRBV6-5 to TRBJ2-7, with 7 bases matching TRBD1. V lost 6 bases and J lost 7; bases outside the gene matches: 6. The germline V gene encodes CDR1 MNHEY and CDR2 SVGAGI. CDR3 length: 12 residues. Written as DNA, the CDR3 is TGTGCCAGCAGGGCGACAGGGTTGGAGCAGTACTTC. Translated: CASRATGLEQYF.

This chain connects TRBV5-1 to TRBJ2-6; TRBD1 might be the D (6 bases). The germline CDR1 and CDR2 sequences are SGHRS and YFSETQ. The V end was cut by 0 bases, the J end by 0 bases, with 10 bases between. This CDR3 has 17 amino acids. Here the CDR3 DNA reads TGCGCCAGCAGCTTGGATACAGGGCGCTCTGGGGCCAACGTCCTGACTTTC. This codes for CASSLDTGRSGANVLTF. Variable domain in full (rest from reference TRBV5-1 and TRBJ2-6): KAGVTQTPRYLIKTRGQQVTLSCSPISGHRSVSWYQQTPGQGLQFLFEYFSETQRNKGNFPGRFSGRQFSNSRSEMNVSTLELGDSALYLCASSLDTGRSGANVLTFGAGSRLTVL.

This clone was counted only a few times. The same CDR3 also results from other DNA sequences found in this sample. The V gene is TRBV5-1, the J gene TRBJ1-1; D possibly corresponds to TRBD1 (5 bases). V was trimmed by 4 bases and J by 1 base, leaving 5 bases between them. The CDR3 loop spans 12 amino acids. Looked up from germline, CDR1 is SGHRS and CDR2 is YFSETQ. In DNA form, the CDR3 reads TGCGCCAGCAGCAGGGGGAACACTGAAGCTTTCTTT. Translating it yields CASSRGNTEAFF.

The chain links TRBV6-5 to TRBJ2-3, with a tentative D call TRBD1 (6 bases). The CDR3 covers 16 residues. The germline V gene encodes CDR1 MNHEY and CDR2 SVGAGI. Trimming shortened V by 2 bases and J by 2 bases, and 14 bases separated the two germline ends. This chain's CDR3 is CASSYGPAGVTDTQYF. CDR3 sequence (DNA): TGTGCCAGCAGTTACGGTCCGGCAGGGGTCACAGATACGCAGTATTTT.

J is TRBJ1-1 and V is TRBV5-1; possibly TRBD1 for D (6 bases). The CDR3 consists of 13 residues. Trimming shortened V by 3 bases and J by 2 bases, and 8 bases separated the two germline ends. Germline V gene lookup returns CDR1 SGHRS and CDR2 YFSETQ. The CDR3 spells CASSSDSNTEAFF. The CDR3 DNA sequence: TGCGCCAGCAGCTCGGACAGTAACACTGAAGCTTTCTTT.

The CDR3 DNA is TGTGCCAGCACCCTGGCAGGGACCGGGGAGCTGTTTTTT. Encoded protein: CASTLAGTGELFF. The chain has TRBV13 and TRBJ2-2, with a possible D match to TRBD1 (5 bases). The CDR3 covers 13 residues. CDR1 is PRHDT, CDR2 FYEKMQ, per germline (reference sequence). V was shortened by 7 bases and J by 5 bases, with 11 bases between the two germline ends.

The chain carries TRBV6-5 and TRBJ1-1, with 11 bases aligning to TRBD1. The germline V gene has CDR1 MNHEY and CDR2 SVGAGI. There are 12 residues in the CDR3. V dropped 11 bases and J dropped 5; count of bases not matched to a gene: 4. The CDR3 DNA sequence: TGTGCCTCGGGACAGGGGGGAACTGAAGCTTTCTTT. Residues: CASGQGGTEAFF.

The rearrangement joins TRBV9 to TRBJ1-3; 10 nucleotides agree with TRBD1. The CDR3 has 15 amino acids. With V trimmed by 3 bases and J by 3 bases, 3 bases remained unmatched. Germline-derived CDR1 and CDR2 are SGDLS and YYNGEE. CDR3 residues: CASSGRTGGGNTIYF. The CDR3, as DNA: TGTGCCAGCAGCGGAAGGACAGGGGGTGGAAACACCATATATTTT. Full variable domain (remainder filled in from reference TRBV9 and TRBJ1-3): DSGVTQTPKHLITATGQRVTLRCSPRSGDLSVYWYQQSLDQGLQFLIQYYNGEERAKGNILERFSAQQFPDLHSELNLSSLELGDSALYFCASSGRTGGGNTIYFGEGSWLTVV.

The CDR3 nucleotides are TGCGCCAGCAGTGACGTGGGACATTGGGACGGTGGCTACACCTTC. It specifies CASSDVGHWDGGYTF. The gene calls are TRBV10-2 and TRBJ1-2, with D perhaps matching TRBD1 (6 bases). The CDR3 is made up of 15 amino acids. Germline assignment: CDR1 WSHSY and CDR2 SAAADI. Trimming took off 3 bases at V and 7 bases at J, with 18 bases between the two ends.

The chain is built from TRBV2 and TRBJ1-4; no reliable D call. Per the germline V gene, CDR1 is SNHLY and CDR2 is FYNNEI. Trimming removed 6 bases from V and 7 bases from J, with 12 bases in between. The CDR3 extends over 13 amino acids. CDR3 residues: CASRQYLSEKLFF. CDR3 coding DNA: TGTGCCAGCAGACAGTACTTGAGTGAAAAACTGTTTTTT.

The J gene is TRBJ2-2, the V gene TRBV7-3, with 9 bases matching TRBD2. The junction had 10 bases not matched to a gene; V was cut back by 5 bases and J by 0 bases. Germline assignment: CDR1 SGHTA and CDR2 FQGTGA. The CDR3 sequence is 18 residues long. The CDR3 coding sequence is TGTGCCAGCAGCCCATCCCTTCTAGCGGGGTCGAACACCGGGGAGCTGTTTTTT. Its protein product is CASSPSLLAGSNTGELFF.

The chain has TRBV27 and TRBJ2-2; D gene unclear. V was clipped by 0 bases and J by 5 bases, with 10 bases between them. The CDR3 consists of 15 residues. The germline CDR1 and CDR2 sequences are MNHEY and SMNVEV (reference sequence). The CDR3, as DNA: TGTGCCAGCAGTTTATCTGGAGTTTGGACCGGGGAGCTGTTTTTT. Protein: CASSLSGVWTGELFF.

This chain connects TRBV18 to TRBJ2-3, with D possibly being TRBD1 (6 bases). The CDR3 spans 15 residues. Looked up from germline, CDR1 is KGHSH and CDR2 is LQKENI. Trimming cost V 6 bases and J 2 bases, with 15 bases left between them. As DNA, the CDR3 is TGTGCCAGCTCCCCCGGGACACCAGACACAGATACGCAGTATTTT. Translated: CASSPGTPDTDTQYF.

This clone was picked up a small number of times. The gene calls are TRBV4-3 and TRBJ2-3, with a tentative D call TRBD1 (6 bases). Trimming removed 1 base from V and 8 bases from J, with 10 bases in between. This CDR3 is 13 amino acids long. Germline V lookup: CDR1 LGHNA, CDR2 YSLEER. The CDR3 nucleotides are TGCGCCAGCAGCCAAGGGGTGGGGGCTACGCAGTATTTT. Its protein is CASSQGVGATQYF.